Listed here are 23 T cell receptor beta chains from one sample, sequenced in a study of OX40 agonist ivuxolimab in advanced cancers. Data came from immunoSEQ multiplex PCR; TCRdb stores just in-frame clones and leaves some out. The sample includes about 26,000 clones, about 85% of them seen just once. The source was CD4+ or CD8+ T cells sorted from blood, collected in a trial of the OX40 agonist ivuxolimab. All receptors come from an adult with an advanced solid tumor such as melanoma, head and neck, liver or kidney cancer.

V and J are TRBV9 and TRBJ2-7, with TRBD2 matching over 9 bases. Germline V gene lookup returns CDR1 SGDLS and CDR2 YYNGEE. There are 14 residues in the CDR3. The V segment lost 3 bases and the J segment 5 bases; nucleotides outside the gene matches: 6. CDR3 amino acids: CASSGSGSYDEQYF. CDR3 nucleotide sequence: TGTGCCAGCAGCGGTAGCGGGAGCTACGACGAGCAGTACTTC.

The chain links TRBV19 to TRBJ2-2; 11 nucleotides agree with TRBD1. The germline CDR1 and CDR2 sequences are LNHDA and SQIVND (reference sequence). Trimming cost V 1 base and J 6 bases; bases outside gene matches: 4. The CDR3 length is 16 residues. CDR3 nucleotides: TGTGCCAGTAGTATAGGGACAGGGGGCTATTCCGGGGAGCTGTTTTTT. Residues: CASSIGTGGYSGELFF. The whole variable domain, remainder taken from reference TRBV19 and TRBJ2-2, is DGGITQSPKYLFRKEGQNVTLSCEQNLNHDAMYWYRQDPGQGLRLIYYSQIVNDFQKGDIAEGYSVSREKKESFPLTVTSAQKNPTAFYLCASSIGTGGYSGELFFGEGSRLTVL.

This sequence joins TRBV11-2 and TRBJ2-1; TRBD2 agrees at 8 bases. The CDR3 sequence is 15 residues long. Trimming at V came to 2 bases and at J to 4 bases, leaving 4 bases not matched to a gene. Germline assignment: CDR1 SGHAT and CDR2 FQNNGV. The CDR3 loop reads CASSLFSGTYNEQFF. Written as DNA, the CDR3 is TGTGCCAGCAGCTTATTTAGCGGGACGTACAATGAGCAGTTCTTC.

This rearrangement joins TRBV30 to TRBJ1-5; no clear D. V lost 0 bases, J lost 4 bases, and 7 bases lay in between. This CDR3 is built from 13 residues. Germline-derived CDR1 and CDR2 are GTSNPN and SVGIG (reference sequence). The CDR3 spells CAWSVGENQPQHF. For the CDR3, the DNA is TGTGCCTGGAGTGTCGGGGAGAATCAGCCCCAGCATTTT.

This clone was detected a few times. The chain combines TRBV28 with TRBJ2-7; 9 positions match TRBD1. The V segment lost 3 bases and the J segment 5 bases; nucleotides outside the gene matches: 8. The germline CDR1 and CDR2 sequences are MDHEN and SYDVKM. The CDR3 has 15 residues. CDR3 in DNA: TGTGCCAGCAGTTTGGGGGGCCGGACAGGGGACGAGCAGTACTTC. Residues: CASSLGGRTGDEQYF.

The genes are TRBV4-1 and TRBJ1-5; D gene uncertain. V was pared by 2 bases and J by 0 bases, with 8 bases between. CDR3 length equals 15 residues. The germline CDR1 and CDR2 sequences are MGHRA and YSYEKL. The CDR3 DNA follows: TGCGCCAGCAGCCAACTGCCACATAGCAATCAGCCCCAGCATTTT. Encoded protein: CASSQLPHSNQPQHF.

CDR3 in DNA: TGCGCCAGCAGCCTACGACAGGTTCGAAATGAGCAGTTCTTC. It specifies CASSLRQVRNEQFF. The chain recombines TRBV4-1 with TRBJ2-1, with D maybe TRBD1 (6 bases). CDR1 is MGHRA and CDR2 is YSYEKL in the germline V gene. Trimming left V 4 bases short and J 7 bases short, with 14 bases between. The CDR3 runs to 14 residues.

This clone was detected only once. J is TRBJ1-5 and V is TRBV6-6; 7 bases fit TRBD1. There are 14 residues in the CDR3. CDR1 is MNHNY and CDR2 is SVGAGI in the germline V gene (reference sequence). The V segment lost 5 bases and the J segment 7 bases; nucleotides outside the gene matches: 8. The CDR3: CASSLPGGQQPQHF. The CDR3 bases are TGTGCCAGCAGTCTCCCGGGGGGACAGCAGCCCCAGCATTTT.

The V gene is TRBV6-1, the J gene TRBJ2-7, with TRBD2 matching over 10 bases. Germline CDR1 MNHNS, CDR2 SASEGT. Germline trimming cut 8 bases from V and 5 bases from J; bases unmatched to any gene: 12. There are 15 residues in the CDR3. The CDR3 sequence is CASGPGTSDFHEQYF. The CDR3 DNA reads TGTGCCAGCGGTCCCGGGACTAGCGACTTCCACGAGCAGTACTTC.

The chain recombines TRBV4-2 with TRBJ2-1; no reliable D call. With 5 bases removed from V and 0 bases from J, the gap between germline ends came to 8 bases. This CDR3 comprises 14 residues. Germline V lookup: CDR1 LGHNA, CDR2 YNFKEQ. The CDR3, as DNA: TGTGCCAGCAGCGAGGTAATCTCCTACAATGAGCAGTTCTTC. It translates to CASSEVISYNEQFF.

This chain links TRBV6-1 with TRBJ1-3; D unresolved. CDR3 size: 15 residues. Germline-derived CDR1 and CDR2 are MNHNS and SASEGT. With 3 bases removed from V and 0 bases from J, the gap between germline ends came to 9 bases. The CDR3 is CASSEDPSSGNTIYF. CDR3 nucleotides: TGTGCCAGCAGTGAGGACCCCAGCTCTGGAAACACCATATATTTT.

V and J are TRBV4-1 and TRBJ2-3, with D perhaps TRBD1 (5 bases). The germline V and J ends were trimmed by 4 bases and 2 bases, with 13 bases remaining between them. In germline, CDR1 is MGHRA, CDR2 YSYEKL. This CDR3 has 15 amino acids. CDR3 DNA sequence: TGCGCCAGCAGCCCCCAGGGCAGGGCCACAGATACGCAGTATTTT. Translating gives CASSPQGRATDTQYF.

The genes are TRBV27 and TRBJ2-1; the D is unclear. This CDR3 has 15 amino acids. CDR1 is MNHEY, CDR2 SMNVEV, per germline (reference sequence). The V and J ends lost 3 bases and 5 bases respectively, with 14 bases between them. CDR3 residues: CASSFPDVDDNEQFF. CDR3 in DNA: TGTGCCAGCAGTTTCCCCGACGTGGACGACAATGAGCAGTTCTTC.

The table lists this clone with a few counts. The J gene is TRBJ1-2, the V gene TRBV6-1; D not resolved. The length of the CDR3 is 13 residues. The V end lost 5 bases, the J end lost 4 bases, and 11 bases lay between the germline ends. CDR1 is MNHNS, CDR2 SASEGT, per germline. Written as DNA, the CDR3 is TGTGCCAGCAGTCTTCCGTCTGGCTATGGCTACACCTTC. Translating gives CASSLPSGYGYTF.

The chain recombines TRBV2 with TRBJ1-2; the match to TRBD1 covers 7 bases. The CDR3 consists of 15 residues. J gave up 2 bases and V 3 bases, and 6 bases lay outside the gene matches. The V gene's germline CDR1 is SNHLY and CDR2 FYNNEI. CDR3 loop: CASSDLQQGNYGYTF. CDR3 DNA sequence: TGTGCCAGCAGTGATTTGCAACAGGGGAACTATGGCTACACCTTC.

This clone was seen once. V is TRBV9 and J is TRBJ2-2; D possibly corresponds to TRBD1 (6 bases). Trimming left V 4 bases short and J 2 bases short, with 15 bases between. Germline CDR1 is SGDLS and CDR2 is YYNGEE. The CDR3 has 16 amino acids. CDR3 sequence reads: CASSPPTGPNTGELFF. The CDR3 nucleotides are TGTGCCAGCAGCCCACCGACAGGCCCTAACACCGGGGAGCTGTTTTTT.

V is TRBV27 and J is TRBJ2-1; D is unclear. Germline CDR1 and CDR2: MNHEY and SMNVEV (reference sequence). The CDR3 totals 11 residues. Deletions cut 4 bases from V and 5 bases from J, with 3 bases between. The CDR3 nucleotides read TGTGCCAGCAGTTGGAACAATGAGCAGTTCTTC. This gives the protein CASSWNNEQFF.

The chain carries TRBV30 and TRBJ2-4, with D possibly being TRBD2 (5 bases). The V gene lost 0 bases and the J gene lost 7 bases, with 13 bases spanning the gap. CDR1 and CDR2 from the germline V gene are GTSNPN and SVGIG (reference sequence). The CDR3 spans 14 residues. DNA of the CDR3: TGTGCCTGGAGTGTTTGGGAGTCAGCGAACATTCAGTACTTC. It encodes CAWSVWESANIQYF.

The genes are TRBV10-2 and TRBJ2-5, with TRBD2 identical over 11 bases. J gave up 2 bases and V 8 bases, and 7 bases lay outside the gene matches. The CDR3 has 15 residues. Germline loops: CDR1 WSHSY, CDR2 SAAADI. The CDR3, as DNA: TGCGCCAGCTCCGGGACTAGCGGTCTACAAGAGACCCAGTACTTC. Its translation is CASSGTSGLQETQYF.

This chain links TRBV4-2 with TRBJ2-5; D gene ambiguous. V gave up 0 bases and J gave up 5 bases, with 10 bases separating them. Germline V gene sequence: CDR1 LGHNA, CDR2 YNFKEQ. This CDR3 spans 14 amino acids. The CDR3 loop reads CASSQEARSETQYF. CDR3 DNA: TGTGCCAGCAGCCAAGAGGCGAGGAGTGAGACCCAGTACTTC.

This clone is classed as medium-sized. The chain is built from TRBV30 and TRBJ2-2; tentative D call: TRBD1 (5 bases). This CDR3 spans 14 amino acids. CDR1 and CDR2 (germline): GTSNPN, SVGIG (reference sequence). V gave up 1 base and J gave up 5 bases, with 11 bases separating them. CDR3 sequence (DNA): TGTGCCTGGAGTGGACAGACCTTTACCGGGGAGCTGTTTTTT. Translating gives CAWSGQTFTGELFF.

This clone was seen a handful of times. V and J are TRBV18 and TRBJ2-1; D uncertain. This CDR3 is built from 14 residues. Germline CDR1 reads KGHSH; CDR2 reads LQKENI. The V end lost 0 bases, the J end lost 4 bases, and 7 bases lay between the germline ends. CDR3 sequence reads: CASSPPPAYNEQFF. The CDR3 DNA reads as TGTGCCAGCTCACCACCGCCGGCTTACAATGAGCAGTTCTTC.

The chain couples TRBV4-2 to TRBJ2-7; D is unclear. V dropped 0 bases and J dropped 4 bases, with 7 bases sitting between them. This CDR3 has 13 amino acids. The germline gives CDR1 LGHNA, CDR2 YNFKEQ. CDR3 nucleotides: TGTGCCAGCAGCCAAGATGGTGCATACGAGCAGTACTTC. It yields the protein CASSQDGAYEQYF.